This TCR beta chain was recorded in a study of blood T cell repertoires in COVID-19. Study as a whole: Specimens from acute and convalescent COVID-19 originated in the United States, Italy and Spain.

Trimming took 5 bases from V and 7 from J; bases not matched to a gene: 16. The CDR3 runs 17 residues. In germline, CDR1 is SGHTA, CDR2 FQGTGA. Some clones are missing from TCRdb's copy, which holds only in-frame ones; the method was immunoSEQ multiplex PCR. This table has fewer than 150,000 clones, about 80% appearing once. Material: peripheral blood. This TCR came from an elderly woman in a cohort sampled during active or convalescent COVID-19. The rearrangement links TRBV7-3 to TRBJ2-2; the match to TRBD1 covers 7 bases. Here the CDR3 DNA reads TGTGCCAGCAGCCAAACCGGCCTAACAGGGGTGGACGGGGAGCTGTTTTTT. Its protein is CASSQTGLTGVDGELFF.